This T cell receptor (beta chain) was identified in a study of post-analysis software for immune sequencing data. In the study overall: The cohort encompassed relapsing-remitting, secondary progressive and progressive-relapsing multiple sclerosis disease courses.

Losses at the gene ends were 3 bases for V and 11 bases for J; bases not matched to a gene: 8. CDR3 size: 12 residues. The germline V gene encodes CDR1 DFQATT and CDR2 SNEGSKA (reference sequence). Overall study findings and caveats: Batch-mates among the samples co-clustered strongly by F measure. Multiple sclerosis patients showed significantly lower normalized Chao1 diversity than controls did. TRBV5-6, TRBV5-1 and TRBV20-1 were among four or five TRBV segments more frequent in patients than controls.

Only a few counts were recorded for this clonotype. The antigen is undetermined. TCR beta libraries were prepared from cDNA with unique molecular identifiers. The source material, roughly 0.9 to 10 million T cells, gave rise to 500,000 or so cDNA molecules. Each CDR3 protein is one row after TCRdb ran MiXCR on the PCR reads. Of 750,000 to 950,000 distinct CDR3 sequences in the sample, more than 45% are singletons; the top ten hold over 4.5%. This TCR came from a girl under 18 with multiple sclerosis. The chain combines TRBV20-1 with TRBJ2-5; TRBD2 matches at 8 bases. The sample taken for sequencing was blood. The CDR3 sequence is CSASLTSVEQYF. CDR3 nucleotides: TGCAGTGCTAGTCTGACTAGCGTTGAGCAGTACTTC.